These 12 T cell receptor beta chains were sequenced from one sample in a study of CD8 T cells in Susac syndrome. The RNA, roughly 0.45 to 1 ug, was put through reverse transcription using random hexamers. Each CDR3 protein is one row after TCRdb ran MiXCR on the immunoSEQ multiplex PCR reads. Of about 180,000 distinct CDR3 sequences in the sample, approximately 96% were seen once. Sequenced input: CD4+ T cells from PBMCs. The receptors here all came from a human donor with multiple sclerosis.

V and J are TRBV20-1 and TRBJ2-7; D tentatively reads TRBD1 or TRBD2 (5 bases each). Germline V gives CDR1 DFQATT, CDR2 SNEGSKA (reference sequence). The CDR3 covers 15 residues. Trimming pared 0 bases from V and 4 bases from J, leaving 16 bases between. The CDR3 region is CSARDAGSFAYEQYF. CDR3 nucleotides: TGCAGTGCTAGAGACGCAGGGAGTTTCGCGTACGAGCAGTACTTC.

The genes are TRBV5-1 and TRBJ2-5; the D gene is possibly TRBD2 (5 bases). This CDR3 is built from 13 residues. V gave up 2 bases and J gave up 5 bases, with 10 bases separating them. Per germline, CDR1 SGHRS and CDR2 YFSETQ. The CDR3 nucleotides read TGCGCCAGCAGCTTCGTCGGGGAGGAGACCCAGTACTTC. Its translation: CASSFVGEETQYF. Full variable domain (rest looked up from reference TRBV5-1 and TRBJ2-5): KAGVTQTPRYLIKTRGQQVTLSCSPISGHRSVSWYQQTPGQGLQFLFEYFSETQRNKGNFPGRFSGRQFSNSRSEMNVSTLELGDSALYLCASSFVGEETQYFGPGTRLLVL.

CDR3 bases: TGTGCCAGCCTGGCCGCAGGACAGGGGAACTATGGCTACACCTTC. This encodes CASLAAGQGNYGYTF. This chain joins TRBV6-5 and TRBJ1-2, with 9 bases fitting TRBD1. Germline assignment: CDR1 MNHEY and CDR2 SVGAGI. This CDR3 is built from 15 residues. J lost 2 bases, V lost 8 bases, and 9 bases had no gene match.

This chain links TRBV2 with TRBJ1-5; no definite D call. The CDR3 totals 13 residues. Germline V gives CDR1 SNHLY, CDR2 FYNNEI. The V and J ends lost 7 bases and 1 base respectively, with 8 bases between them. This chain's CDR3 is CASNQESNQPQHF. DNA for the CDR3: TGTGCCAGCAATCAGGAGAGCAATCAGCCCCAGCATTTT.

The genes are TRBV9 and TRBJ1-1; D is unclear. CDR3 size: 14 residues. Germline V gives CDR1 SGDLS, CDR2 YYNGEE. Deletions cut 0 bases from V and 1 base from J, with 7 bases between. The CDR3 bases are TGTGCCAGCAGCGTAGTTTCCGCGAACACTGAAGCTTTCTTT. The encoded protein is CASSVVSANTEAFF.

This sequence joins TRBV10-3 and TRBJ2-3; TRBD1 matches at 7 bases. Germline trimming cut 0 bases from V and 0 bases from J; bases unmatched to any gene: 3. This CDR3 region has 16 residues. The germline gives CDR1 ENHRY, CDR2 SYGVKD. CDR3 in amino acids: CAISESLTGSTDTQYF. In DNA, the CDR3 is TGTGCCATCAGTGAGTCGTTGACAGGGAGCACAGATACGCAGTATTTT.

The chain recombines TRBV7-6 with TRBJ2-1; the match to TRBD1 covers 7 bases. Germline V CDR1 and CDR2: SGHVS, FNYEAQ. The CDR3 consists of 13 residues. The V gene end was trimmed by 3 bases and the J gene end by 8 bases; junction bases not matched to a gene: 4. This CDR3 is CASSFRGSHEQFF. CDR3 nucleotides: TGTGCCAGCAGCTTCAGGGGGTCCCATGAGCAGTTCTTC.

This rearrangement joins TRBV30 to TRBJ2-1, with D perhaps TRBD2 (6 bases). The germline CDR1 and CDR2 sequences are GTSNPN and SVGIG (reference sequence). V was pared by 0 bases and J by 7 bases, with 19 bases between. CDR3 length equals 16 residues. Here the CDR3 DNA reads TGTGCCTGGAGTGTACTACAGAGGGGACGGGGGAATGAGCAGTTCTTC. It yields the protein CAWSVLQRGRGNEQFF.

V gene TRBV12-3 or TRBV12-4 combines with J gene TRBJ2-3, with D unclear. Trimming took off 7 bases at V and 7 bases at J, with 18 bases between the two ends. CDR3 length: 14 amino acids. Here the CDR3 reads CASTLRSVLNTQYF. The CDR3 coding sequence is TGTGCCAGCACCCTCCGATCTGTCCTCAATACGCAGTATTTT.

The rearrangement joins TRBV20-1 to TRBJ2-1, with D perhaps TRBD2 (5 bases). The CDR3 runs to 15 residues. Germline CDR1 DFQATT, CDR2 SNEGSKA (reference sequence). Trimming removed 3 bases from V and 4 bases from J, with 16 bases in between. CDR3 in amino acids: CSASKSGPFYNEQFF. As DNA, the CDR3 is TGCAGTGCTAGTAAAAGCGGCCCTTTTTACAATGAGCAGTTCTTC.

The chain joins TRBV29-1 to TRBJ1-1; a possible D gene is TRBD1 (6 bases). This CDR3 has 10 amino acids. The germline gives CDR1 SQVTM, CDR2 ANQGSEA. Trimming removed 6 bases at V and 10 bases at J, with 12 bases between. CDR3: CSVGGQGAFF. As DNA, the CDR3 is TGCAGCGTAGGGGGTCAGGGAGCTTTCTTT.

The V gene is TRBV14, the J gene TRBJ2-7; D is ambiguous. V was cut by 2 bases and J by 3 bases, with 8 bases left in between. CDR1 and CDR2 (germline): SGHDN, FVKESK. The CDR3 is 13 amino acids. The CDR3 DNA is TGTGCCAGCAGCCAAATTCCCAGCTACGAGCAGTACTTC. Its protein product is CASSQIPSYEQYF. Full variable domain (missing parts from reference TRBV14 and TRBJ2-7): EAGVTQFPSHSVIEKGQTVTLRCDPISGHDNLYWYRRVMGKEIKFLLHFVKESKQDESGMPNNRFLAERTGGTYSTLKVQPAELEDSGVYFCASSQIPSYEQYFGPGTRLTVT.